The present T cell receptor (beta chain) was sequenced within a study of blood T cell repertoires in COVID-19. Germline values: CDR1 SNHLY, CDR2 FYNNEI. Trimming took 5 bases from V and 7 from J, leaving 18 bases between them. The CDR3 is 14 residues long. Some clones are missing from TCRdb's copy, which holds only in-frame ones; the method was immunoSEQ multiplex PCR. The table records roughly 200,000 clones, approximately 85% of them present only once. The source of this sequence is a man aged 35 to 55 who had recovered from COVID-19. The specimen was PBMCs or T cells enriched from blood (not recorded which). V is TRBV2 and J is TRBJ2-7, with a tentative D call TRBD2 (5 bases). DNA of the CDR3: TGTGCCAGCAGTACCCGCCGGGCTACGGGGGAGCAGTACTTC. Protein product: CASSTRRATGEQYF. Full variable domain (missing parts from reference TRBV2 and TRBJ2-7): EPEVTQTPSHQVTQMGQEVILRCVPISNHLYFYWYRQILGQKVEFLVSFYNNEISEKSEIFDDQFSVERPDGSNFTLKIRSTKLEDSAMYFCASSTRRATGEQYFGPGTRLTVT.